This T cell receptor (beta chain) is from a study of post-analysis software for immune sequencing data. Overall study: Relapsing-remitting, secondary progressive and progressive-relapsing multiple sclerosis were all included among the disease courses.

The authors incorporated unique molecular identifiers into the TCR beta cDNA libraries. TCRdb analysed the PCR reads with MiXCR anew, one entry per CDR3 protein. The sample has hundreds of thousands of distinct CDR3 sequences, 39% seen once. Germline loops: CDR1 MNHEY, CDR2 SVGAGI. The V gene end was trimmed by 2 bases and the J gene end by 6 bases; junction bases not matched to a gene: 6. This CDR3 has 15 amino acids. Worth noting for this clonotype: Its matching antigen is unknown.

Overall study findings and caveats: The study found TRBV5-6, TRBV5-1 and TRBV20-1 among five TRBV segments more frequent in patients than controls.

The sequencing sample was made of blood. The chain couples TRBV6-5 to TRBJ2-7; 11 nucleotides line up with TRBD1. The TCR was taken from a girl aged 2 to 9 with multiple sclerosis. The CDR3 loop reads CASSYLGQGAFEQYF. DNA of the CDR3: TGTGCCAGCAGTTACCTCGGACAGGGGGCGTTCGAGCAGTACTTC.